This entry is about one TCR beta chain. Its antigen is not identified. This CDR3 spans 17 amino acids. The ends were cut back, 5 bases at V and 7 bases at J, with 25 bases in the middle. Germline values: CDR1 SGHTA, CDR2 FQGNSA. Described time point: cycle 4 day 1 (C4D1), after less than seven weeks of nivolumab. Relapse was seen in all patients after autologous stem cell transplantation, and brentuximab vedotin exposure was variable. These data are taken from a study of PD-1 blockade in classical Hodgkin lymphoma. Using immunoSEQ multiplex PCR, the repertoire was profiled, and TCRdb retains in-frame clones only, with some absent. Found here are tens of thousands of clones, 90% of them singletons; the top ten hold roughly 3%. General study results and limits: Newly diagnosed patients were said to have less baseline TCR diversity than healthy donors did.

The rearrangement joins TRBV7-2 to TRBJ2-3; maybe TRBD2 (5 bases). This sample comprised peripheral blood mononuclear cells (PBMCs), obtained before the fourth cycle of nivolumab. The TCR comes from a human donor with classical Hodgkin lymphoma. The CDR3 nucleotides read TGTGCCAGCAGCCCTTCGGCGCTGGCGGGTAGCATAAATACGCAGTATTTT. It is translated as CASSPSALAGSINTQYF. Together with reference TRBV7-2 and TRBJ2-3, the CDR3 gives the full variable domain: GAGVSQSPSNKVTEKGKDVELRCDPISGHTALYWYRQSLGQGLEFLIYFQGNSAPDKSGLPSDRFSAERTGGSVSTLTIQRTQQEDSAVYLCASSPSALAGSINTQYFGPGTRLTVL.